This paragraph reports one T cell receptor beta chain. Its antigen is currently not known. Base qualities are not at hand, and no much larger clone is one base apart. Its CDR3 holds 14 amino acids, cysteine through phenylalanine. The entry retains the CDR3 DNA only, 42 bases that are in frame from base 1. From a lookup of the germline V gene, CDR1 and CDR2 are SGHRS and YFSETQ. The V end gives up 5 bases and the J end 5 bases, leaving 3 bases in the junction not matched to a gene. The immunoSEQ Assay, a bias-controlled multiplex PCR, was used to amplify TCRbeta CDR3 regions from genomic DNA. In the original analysis: Nucleated cell counts per sample were estimated from amplification of reference gene primers within the assay. To quantify the absolute abundance of each unique TCRbeta CDR3 rearrangement, sequence reads were collapsed and filtered. For each sample, productive Simpson clonality was calculated by taking the square root of Simpson's diversity index across productive rearrangements. The source is immuneACCESS, and TCRdb retained only in-frame sequences with V and J called. Part of the clones is not carried over; for the studies checked, unresolved V genes explain less than half of this, and the remainder is unexplained. V and J calls and clone size follow that table, whereas D and trimming were derived from the DNA. The sample records hundreds of thousands of clones, roughly 90% of which are singletons. Around 3% of the sample is taken by the ten largest.

The sample originates from a study of blood T cell repertoires in COVID-19 (dated by TCRdb to 2020 to 2022). For context, the study as a whole: The collaborator samples originated in the United States, Italy and Spain and spanned the acute and convalescent phases of COVID-19. The dataset comprised deeply sampled blood TCRbeta repertoires from subjects exposed to, actively infected with, or recovered from COVID-19. Nearly every sample came with metadata listing a de-identified subject ID, COVID-19 status, age in years and sex. Where HLA class I and class II types were available, the types were taken from metadata supplied by the sample provider, not from assay-based typing. The material from the prospective study consisted of cDNA or gDNA derived from T cells, B-cell-depleted T cells, or PBMCs. The repertoires were released in a freely available public database intended as a resource for research on the immune response to SARS-CoV-2. Samples were obtained from the ongoing ImmuneRACE study (first 160 participants) and from approximately 1,200 subjects provided by 6 global collaborators. Broad study findings and their caveats: The amount of clinical and demographic metadata varied by source and participant and was provided uncurated.

Enrolling through a virtual design, the prospective study's participants ranged in age from roughly 18 to 89 years and lived across some 23 United States geographic areas. In the prospective study, participants were assigned to cohorts based on the clinical history participants reported in a screening survey and a study questionnaire. ImmuneRACE Cohort 3 recovered participants were defined by two consecutive negative NP/OP PCR tests, healthcare professional clearance, or symptom resolution. Mobile phlebotomists in the prospective study collected whole blood, serum and a nasopharyngeal or oropharyngeal swab from every participant. Additional blood draws and questionnaires over an approximately two-month period could optionally be provided by prospective study participants. Blood samples from the prospective study were shipped frozen or at room temperature prior to DNA extraction.

The rearranged chain carries TRBV5-1 and TRBJ2-2; TRBD2 aligns with 10 central bases. This clonotype was sampled from a woman between 25 and 40 years old who had recovered from COVID-19. The sample was PBMCs or T cells enriched from blood (not recorded which). The CDR3 protein sequence reads: CASRLAGDTGELFF. The nucleotide sequence reads TGCGCCAGCAGGCTAGCGGGAGATACCGGGGAGCTGTTTTTT.